This T cell receptor beta chain was profiled in a study of control samples from healthy donors and cancer patients. The data were produced by immunoSEQ multiplex PCR, yet TCRdb's version contains in-frame clones alone and is incomplete. The sample consists of 55,000 to 90,000 clones, 84% of them appearing once. This CDR3 has 15 amino acids. V was cut by 3 bases and J by 7 bases, with 16 bases left in between. Looked up from germline, CDR1 is MGHRA and CDR2 is YSYEKL. This chain joins TRBV4-1 and TRBJ1-5; a weak D match, TRBD1 (5 bases). This TCR came from a man aged 45-60 years in good health. The sequencing input was blood. CDR3 sequence reads: CASSQIGGVGQPQHF. The CDR3 DNA reads TGCGCCAGCAGCCAGATCGGGGGGGTAGGGCAGCCCCAGCATTTT.